This T cell receptor (beta chain) was sequenced during a study of radiotherapy plus CTLA-4 blockade in lung cancer. TCRdb keeps only in-frame clones here, not all; method: immunoSEQ multiplex PCR. Of over 95,000 clones listed, 60% to 75% are singletons. Germline V lookup: CDR1 SGHTA, CDR2 FQGNSA. The CDR3 is made up of 14 amino acids. The trim removed 5 bases at V and 5 bases at J, leaving 6 bases unmatched. This clonotype was obtained from a human donor with non-small cell lung cancer who had a partial response to radiotherapy plus ipilimumab. Some clones in this sample may be carry-over from other donors' samples. This sequence joins TRBV7-2 and TRBJ1-5; 7 positions match TRBD1. Sequences were derived from peripheral blood, sampled from a patient treated with radiotherapy plus ipilimumab. CDR3 protein: CASSERQGDQPQHF. CDR3 DNA: TGTGCCAGCAGCGAAAGACAGGGAGATCAGCCCCAGCATTTT.